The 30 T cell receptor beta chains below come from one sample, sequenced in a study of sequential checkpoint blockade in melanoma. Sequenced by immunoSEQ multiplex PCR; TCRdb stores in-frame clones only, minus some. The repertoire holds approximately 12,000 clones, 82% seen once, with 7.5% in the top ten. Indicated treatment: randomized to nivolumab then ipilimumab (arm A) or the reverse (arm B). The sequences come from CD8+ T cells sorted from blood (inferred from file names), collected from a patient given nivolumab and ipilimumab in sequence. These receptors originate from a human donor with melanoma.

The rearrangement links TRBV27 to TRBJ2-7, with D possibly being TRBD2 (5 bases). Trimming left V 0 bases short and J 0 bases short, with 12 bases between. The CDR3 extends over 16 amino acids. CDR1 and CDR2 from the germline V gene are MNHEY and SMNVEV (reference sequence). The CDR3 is CASSLSWAEGSYEQYF. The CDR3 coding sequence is TGTGCCAGCAGTTTATCTTGGGCCGAGGGCTCCTACGAGCAGTACTTC.

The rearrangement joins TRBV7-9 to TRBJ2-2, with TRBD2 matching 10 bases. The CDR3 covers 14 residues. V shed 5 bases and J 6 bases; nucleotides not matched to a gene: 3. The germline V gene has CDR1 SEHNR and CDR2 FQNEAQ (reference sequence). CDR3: CASSPTSGAGELFF. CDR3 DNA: TGTGCCAGCAGCCCTACTAGCGGGGCCGGGGAGCTGTTTTTT.

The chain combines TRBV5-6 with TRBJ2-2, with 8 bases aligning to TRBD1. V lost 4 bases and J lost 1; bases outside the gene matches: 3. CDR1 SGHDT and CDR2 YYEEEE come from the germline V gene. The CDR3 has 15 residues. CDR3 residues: CASSTGTGNTGELFF. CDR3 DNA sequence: TGTGCCAGCAGCACCGGGACAGGGAACACCGGGGAGCTGTTTTTT.

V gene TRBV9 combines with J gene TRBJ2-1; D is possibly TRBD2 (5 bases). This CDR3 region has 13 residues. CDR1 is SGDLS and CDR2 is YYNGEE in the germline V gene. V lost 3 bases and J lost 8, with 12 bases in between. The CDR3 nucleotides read TGTGCCAGCAGCGGAGGCGGGCCAGATGAGCAGTTCTTC. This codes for CASSGGGPDEQFF.

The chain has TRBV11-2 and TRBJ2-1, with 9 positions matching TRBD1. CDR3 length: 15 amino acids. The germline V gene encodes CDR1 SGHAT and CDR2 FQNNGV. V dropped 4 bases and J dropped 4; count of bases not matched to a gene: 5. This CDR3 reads CASSSGQGKYNEQFF. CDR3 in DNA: TGTGCCAGCAGCTCCGGACAGGGGAAGTACAATGAGCAGTTCTTC.

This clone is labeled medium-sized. CDR3 in DNA: TGTGCCAGTAGTATAGACTCGACCGGGCTGGGAGACACCATATATTTT. Translation: CASSIDSTGLGDTIYF. This chain joins TRBV19 and TRBJ1-3; the D is unclear. Germline V gives CDR1 LNHDA, CDR2 SQIVND (reference sequence). This CDR3 has 16 residues. Trimming took off 0 bases at V and 8 bases at J, with 17 bases between the two ends.

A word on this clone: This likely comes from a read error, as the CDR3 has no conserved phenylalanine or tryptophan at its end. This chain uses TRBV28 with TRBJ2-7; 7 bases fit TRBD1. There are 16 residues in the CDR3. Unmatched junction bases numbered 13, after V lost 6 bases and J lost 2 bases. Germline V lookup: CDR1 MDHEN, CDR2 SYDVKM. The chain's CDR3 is CASRSYRGPVPYEQYL. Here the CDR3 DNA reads TGTGCCAGCAGAAGCTACAGGGGCCCCGTGCCCTACGAGCAGTACCTC.

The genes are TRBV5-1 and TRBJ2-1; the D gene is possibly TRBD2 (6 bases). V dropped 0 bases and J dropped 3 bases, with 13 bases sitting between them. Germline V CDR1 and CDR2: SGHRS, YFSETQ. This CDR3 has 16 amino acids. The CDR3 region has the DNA TGCGCCAGCAGCTTGGCCCCGGGGGATGTCTACAATGAGCAGTTCTTC. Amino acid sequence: CASSLAPGDVYNEQFF. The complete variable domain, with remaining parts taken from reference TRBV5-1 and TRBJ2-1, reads KAGVTQTPRYLIKTRGQQVTLSCSPISGHRSVSWYQQTPGQGLQFLFEYFSETQRNKGNFPGRFSGRQFSNSRSEMNVSTLELGDSALYLCASSLAPGDVYNEQFFGPGTRLTVL.

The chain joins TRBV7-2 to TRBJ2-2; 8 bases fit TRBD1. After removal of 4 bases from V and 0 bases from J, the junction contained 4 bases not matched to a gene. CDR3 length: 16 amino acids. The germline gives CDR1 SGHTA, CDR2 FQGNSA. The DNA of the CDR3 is TGTGCCAGCAGCTCGCCGGACAGGGCGAACACCGGGGAGCTGTTTTTT. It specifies CASSSPDRANTGELFF. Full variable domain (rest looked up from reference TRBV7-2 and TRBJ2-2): GAGVSQSPSNKVTEKGKDVELRCDPISGHTALYWYRQSLGQGLEFLIYFQGNSAPDKSGLPSDRFSAERTGGSVSTLTIQRTQQEDSAVYLCASSSPDRANTGELFFGEGSRLTVL.

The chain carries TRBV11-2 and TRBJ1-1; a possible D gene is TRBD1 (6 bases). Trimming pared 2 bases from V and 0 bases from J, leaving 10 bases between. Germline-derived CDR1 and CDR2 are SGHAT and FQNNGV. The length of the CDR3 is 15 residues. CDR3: CASSLSGGLNTEAFF. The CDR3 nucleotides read TGTGCCAGCAGCTTATCTGGGGGCTTGAACACTGAAGCTTTCTTT. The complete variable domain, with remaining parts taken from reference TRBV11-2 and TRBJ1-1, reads EAGVAQSPRYKIIEKRQSVAFWCNPISGHATLYWYQQILGQGPKLLIQFQNNGVVDDSQLPKDRFSAERLKGVDSTLKIQPAKLEDSAVYLCASSLSGGLNTEAFFGQGTRLTVV.

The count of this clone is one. CDR3 coding DNA: TGCGCCAGCGGACTCTACAGGGGTGGGTCCAAAAAGACCCAGTACTTC. It translates to CASGLYRGGSKKTQYF. The rearrangement links TRBV5-1 to TRBJ2-5, with 7 bases matching TRBD1. Germline CDR1 reads SGHRS; CDR2 reads YFSETQ. This CDR3 comprises 16 residues. Unmatched junction bases numbered 18, after V lost 7 bases and J lost 6 bases.

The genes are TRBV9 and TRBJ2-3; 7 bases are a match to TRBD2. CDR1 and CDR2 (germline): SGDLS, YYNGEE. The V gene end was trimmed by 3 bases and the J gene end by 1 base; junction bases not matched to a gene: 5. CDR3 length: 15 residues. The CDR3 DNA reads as TGTGCCAGCAGCGATGGGGGGGAGGGCACAGATACGCAGTATTTT. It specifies CASSDGGEGTDTQYF.

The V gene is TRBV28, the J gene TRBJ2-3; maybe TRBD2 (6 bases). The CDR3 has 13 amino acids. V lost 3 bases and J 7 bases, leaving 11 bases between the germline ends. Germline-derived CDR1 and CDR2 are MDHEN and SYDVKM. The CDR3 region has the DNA TGTGCCAGCAGTTTGTTTGCGGGGTATACGCAGTATTTT. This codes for CASSLFAGYTQYF.

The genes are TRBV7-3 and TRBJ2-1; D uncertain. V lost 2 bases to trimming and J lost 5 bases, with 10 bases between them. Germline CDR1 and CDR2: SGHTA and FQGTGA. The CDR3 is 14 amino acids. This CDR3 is CASSLDLLNNEQFF. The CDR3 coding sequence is TGTGCCAGCAGCTTAGATCTTCTAAACAATGAGCAGTTCTTC.

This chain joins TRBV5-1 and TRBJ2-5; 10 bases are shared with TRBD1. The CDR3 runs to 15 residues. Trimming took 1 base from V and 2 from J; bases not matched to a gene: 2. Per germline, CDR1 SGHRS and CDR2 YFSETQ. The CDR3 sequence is CASSLRTGGQETQYF. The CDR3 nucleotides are TGCGCCAGCAGCTTGAGGACAGGGGGTCAAGAGACCCAGTACTTC.

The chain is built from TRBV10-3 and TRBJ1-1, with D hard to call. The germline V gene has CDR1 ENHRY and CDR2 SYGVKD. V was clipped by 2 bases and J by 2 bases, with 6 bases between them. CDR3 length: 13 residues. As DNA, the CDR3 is TGTGCCATCAGTGAGCCCACTAACACTGAAGCTTTCTTT. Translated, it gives CAISEPTNTEAFF.

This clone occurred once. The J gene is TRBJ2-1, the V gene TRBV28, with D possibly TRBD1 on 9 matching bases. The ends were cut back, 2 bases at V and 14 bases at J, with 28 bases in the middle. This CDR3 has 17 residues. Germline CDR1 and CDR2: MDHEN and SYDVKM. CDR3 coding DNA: TGTGCCAGCAGTTTAGTCTCCGTACAGGGGGCAGGAGCGGGGGAGTTCTTC. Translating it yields CASSLVSVQGAGAGEFF.

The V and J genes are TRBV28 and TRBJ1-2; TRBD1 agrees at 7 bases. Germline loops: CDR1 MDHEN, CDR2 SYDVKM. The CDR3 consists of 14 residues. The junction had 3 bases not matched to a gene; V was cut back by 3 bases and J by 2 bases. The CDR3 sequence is CASSLAGGNYGYTF. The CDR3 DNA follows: TGTGCCAGCAGTTTGGCAGGGGGGAACTATGGCTACACCTTC.

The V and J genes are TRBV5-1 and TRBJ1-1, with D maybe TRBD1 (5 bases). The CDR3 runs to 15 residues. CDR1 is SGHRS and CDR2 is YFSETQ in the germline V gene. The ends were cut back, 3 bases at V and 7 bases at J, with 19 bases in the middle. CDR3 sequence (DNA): TGCGCCAGCAGCTGGGGTGGAGGGGTGGTGGATGAAGCTTTCTTT. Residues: CASSWGGGVVDEAFF.

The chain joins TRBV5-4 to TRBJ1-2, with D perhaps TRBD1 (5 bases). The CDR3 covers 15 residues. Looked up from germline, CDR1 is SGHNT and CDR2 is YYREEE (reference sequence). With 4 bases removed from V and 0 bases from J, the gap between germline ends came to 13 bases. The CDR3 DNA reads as TGTGCCAGCAGCCCGGACGGGACTACTAACTATGGCTACACCTTC. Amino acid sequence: CASSPDGTTNYGYTF.

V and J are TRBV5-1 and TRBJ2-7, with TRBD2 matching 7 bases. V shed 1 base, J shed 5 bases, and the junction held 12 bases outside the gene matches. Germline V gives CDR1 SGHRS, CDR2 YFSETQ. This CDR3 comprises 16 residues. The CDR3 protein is CASSLLAGELQDEQYF. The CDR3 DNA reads TGCGCCAGCAGCTTGCTGGCGGGAGAATTGCAGGACGAGCAGTACTTC.

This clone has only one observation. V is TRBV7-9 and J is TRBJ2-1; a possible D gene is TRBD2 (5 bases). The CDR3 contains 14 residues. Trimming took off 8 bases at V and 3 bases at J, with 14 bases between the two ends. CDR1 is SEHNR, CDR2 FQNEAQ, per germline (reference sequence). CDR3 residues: CASGYSGLYNEQFF. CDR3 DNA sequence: TGTGCCAGCGGCTACAGCGGTCTCTACAATGAGCAGTTCTTC.

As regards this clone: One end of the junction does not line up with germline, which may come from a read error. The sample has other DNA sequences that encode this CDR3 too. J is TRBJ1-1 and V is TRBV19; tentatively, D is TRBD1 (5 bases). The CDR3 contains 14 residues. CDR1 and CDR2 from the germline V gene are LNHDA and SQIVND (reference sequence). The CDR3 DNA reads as TGTGCCAGTACCCTCCAACAGGCGAACACTGAAGCCTTCTTT. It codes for CASTLQQANTEAFF.

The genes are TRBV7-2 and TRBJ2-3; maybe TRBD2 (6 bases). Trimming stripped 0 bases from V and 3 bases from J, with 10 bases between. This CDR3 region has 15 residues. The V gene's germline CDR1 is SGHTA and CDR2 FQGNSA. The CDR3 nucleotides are TGTGCCAGCAGCTTAGCGCAAAGCGGGACAGATACGCAGTATTTT. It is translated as CASSLAQSGTDTQYF.

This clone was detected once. CDR3: CASRWTGMDEQYF. The CDR3 DNA sequence: TGTGCCAGCAGGTGGACAGGGATGGACGAGCAGTACTTC. V usage is TRBV28 and J usage is TRBJ2-7; the match to TRBD1 covers 8 bases. J gave up 5 bases and V 6 bases, and 6 bases lay outside the gene matches. Germline CDR1 reads MDHEN; CDR2 reads SYDVKM. This CDR3 contains 13 residues.

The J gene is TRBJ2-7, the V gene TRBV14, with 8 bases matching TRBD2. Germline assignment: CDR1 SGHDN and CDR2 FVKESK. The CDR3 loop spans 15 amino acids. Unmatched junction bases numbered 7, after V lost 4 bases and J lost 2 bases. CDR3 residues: CASSRTSRAPYEQYF. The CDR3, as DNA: TGTGCCAGCAGCCGGACTAGCAGGGCCCCCTACGAGCAGTACTTC. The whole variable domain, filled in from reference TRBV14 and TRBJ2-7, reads EAGVTQFPSHSVIEKGQTVTLRCDPISGHDNLYWYRRVMGKEIKFLLHFVKESKQDESGMPNNRFLAERTGGTYSTLKVQPAELEDSGVYFCASSRTSRAPYEQYFGPGTRLTVT.

The CDR3, as DNA: TGTGCCAGCAGGGCGGCCTTCTACAATGAGCAGTTCTTC. Amino acid sequence: CASRAAFYNEQFF. J is TRBJ2-1 and V is TRBV7-9; unclear D gene. Trimming removed 6 bases from V and 3 bases from J, with 9 bases in between. This CDR3 has 13 residues. Germline V gene data show CDR1 as SEHNR and CDR2 as FQNEAQ (reference sequence).

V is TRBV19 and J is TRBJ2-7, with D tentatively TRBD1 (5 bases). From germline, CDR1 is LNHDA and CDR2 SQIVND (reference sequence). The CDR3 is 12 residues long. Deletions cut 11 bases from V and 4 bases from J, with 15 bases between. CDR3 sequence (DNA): TGTGCCGCAGGGATTTTTCCGTACGAGCAGTACTTC. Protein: CAAGIFPYEQYF.

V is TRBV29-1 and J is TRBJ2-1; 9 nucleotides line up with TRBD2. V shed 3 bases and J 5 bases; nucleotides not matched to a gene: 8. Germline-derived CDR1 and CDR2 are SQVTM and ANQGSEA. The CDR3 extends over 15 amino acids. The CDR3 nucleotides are TGCAGCGTTGACGGGTTAGCGGGGGAACACAATGAGCAGTTCTTC. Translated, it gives CSVDGLAGEHNEQFF.

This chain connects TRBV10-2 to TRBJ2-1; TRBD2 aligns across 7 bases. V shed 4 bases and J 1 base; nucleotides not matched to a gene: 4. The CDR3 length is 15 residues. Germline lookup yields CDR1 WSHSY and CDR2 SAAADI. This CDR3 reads CASSVTGGSYNEQFF. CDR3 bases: TGCGCCAGCAGTGTGACGGGGGGATCCTACAATGAGCAGTTCTTC.